This T cell receptor (beta chain) was sequenced in a study of blood T cell repertoires in COVID-19. Overall study context: Samples representing acute and convalescent COVID-19 were sourced from the United States, Italy and Spain. Sample material is recorded as cDNA or gDNA derived from T cells, B-cell-depleted T cells, or PBMCs.

Germline CDR1 and CDR2: SQVTM and ANQGSEA. V was trimmed by 6 bases and J by 1 base, leaving 9 bases between them. The CDR3 is made up of 12 amino acids. Authors' methods: Using reference gene primer amplification, nucleated cell counts were estimated. Method: immunoSEQ multiplex PCR; TCRdb's copy keeps in-frame clones and lacks some. V and J calls plus clone size are reproduced from that table; the DNA served to infer D and trimming. The sample contains approximately 80,000 clones, 65% to 90% of which appear only once. About this clone itself: The same CDR3 can be traced to other DNA sequences in this sample.

The sequenced sample consisted of peripheral blood. This clonotype was sampled from a man of 80 years or more with acute or convalescent COVID-19. The chain is built from TRBV29-1 and TRBJ1-1; D is unclear. CDR3: CSVRRGNTEAFF. CDR3 in DNA: TGCAGCGTGAGGAGAGGGAACACTGAAGCTTTCTTT.